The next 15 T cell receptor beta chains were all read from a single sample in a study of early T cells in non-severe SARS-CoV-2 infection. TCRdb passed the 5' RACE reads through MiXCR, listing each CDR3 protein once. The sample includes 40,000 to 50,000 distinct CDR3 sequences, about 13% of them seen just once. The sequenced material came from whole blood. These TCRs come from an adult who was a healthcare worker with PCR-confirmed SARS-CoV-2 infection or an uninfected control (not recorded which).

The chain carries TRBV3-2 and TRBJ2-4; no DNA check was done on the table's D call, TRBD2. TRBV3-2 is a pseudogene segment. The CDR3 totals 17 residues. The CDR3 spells CASSQVIAGGPENIQYF. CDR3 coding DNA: TGTGCCAGCAGCCAAGTCATAGCGGGAGGCCCGGAAAACATTCAGTACTTC.

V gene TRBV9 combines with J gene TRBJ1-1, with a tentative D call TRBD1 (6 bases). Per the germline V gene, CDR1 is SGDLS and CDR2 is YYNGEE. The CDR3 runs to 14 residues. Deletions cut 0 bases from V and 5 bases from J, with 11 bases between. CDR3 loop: CASSVGQGRTEAFF. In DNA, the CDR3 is TGTGCCAGCAGCGTAGGGCAGGGGAGAACTGAAGCTTTCTTT.

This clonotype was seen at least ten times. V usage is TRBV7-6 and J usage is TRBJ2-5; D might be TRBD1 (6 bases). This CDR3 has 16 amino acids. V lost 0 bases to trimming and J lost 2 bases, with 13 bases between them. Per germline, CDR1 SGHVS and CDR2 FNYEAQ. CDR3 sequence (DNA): TGTGCCAGCAGCTTAGCGAGGACAGATGCACAAGAGACCCAGTACTTC. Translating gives CASSLARTDAQETQYF.

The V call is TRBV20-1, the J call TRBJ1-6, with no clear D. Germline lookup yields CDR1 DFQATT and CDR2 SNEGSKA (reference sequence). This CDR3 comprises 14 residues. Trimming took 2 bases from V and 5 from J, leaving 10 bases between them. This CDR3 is CSARPRGNNSPLHF. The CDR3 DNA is TGCAGTGCTAGACCCCGGGGAAATAATTCACCCCTCCACTTT.

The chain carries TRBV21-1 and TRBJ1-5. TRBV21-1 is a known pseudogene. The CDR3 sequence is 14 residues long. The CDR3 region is CASSKCGFSRPQHF. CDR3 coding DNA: TGTGCCAGCAGCAAATGTGGGTTTAGTAGGCCCCAGCATTTT.

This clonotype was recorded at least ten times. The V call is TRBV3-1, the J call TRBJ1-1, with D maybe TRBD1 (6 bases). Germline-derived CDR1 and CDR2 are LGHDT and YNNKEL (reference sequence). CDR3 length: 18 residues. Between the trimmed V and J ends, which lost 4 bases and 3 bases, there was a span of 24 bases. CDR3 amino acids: CASSPFRGRGNPDTEAFF. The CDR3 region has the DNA TGTGCCAGCAGCCCCTTCAGGGGACGCGGGAACCCGGACACTGAAGCTTTCTTT. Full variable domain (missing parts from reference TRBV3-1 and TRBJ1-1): DTAVSQTPKYLVTQMGNDKSIKCEQNLGHDTMYWYKQDSKKFLKIMFSYNNKELIINETVPNRFSPKSPDKAHLNLHINSLELGDSAVYFCASSPFRGRGNPDTEAFFGQGTRLTVV.

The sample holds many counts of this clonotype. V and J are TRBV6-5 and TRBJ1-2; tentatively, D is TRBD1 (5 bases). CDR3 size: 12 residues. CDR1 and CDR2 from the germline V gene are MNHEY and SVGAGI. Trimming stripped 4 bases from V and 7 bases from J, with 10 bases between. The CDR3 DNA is TGTGCCAGCAGTTCGTGGACAAGTGGCTACACCTTC. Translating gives CASSSWTSGYTF.

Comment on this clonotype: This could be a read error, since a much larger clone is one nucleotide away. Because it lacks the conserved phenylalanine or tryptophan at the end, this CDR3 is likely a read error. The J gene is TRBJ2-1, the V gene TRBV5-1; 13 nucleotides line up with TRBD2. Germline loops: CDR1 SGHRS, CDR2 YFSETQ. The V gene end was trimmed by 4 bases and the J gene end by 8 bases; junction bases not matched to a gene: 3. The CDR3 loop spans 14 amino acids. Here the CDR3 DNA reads TGCGCCAGCAGCACTGGACTAGCGGGGGATGAGCAGTTCTCC. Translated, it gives CASSTGLAGDEQFS.

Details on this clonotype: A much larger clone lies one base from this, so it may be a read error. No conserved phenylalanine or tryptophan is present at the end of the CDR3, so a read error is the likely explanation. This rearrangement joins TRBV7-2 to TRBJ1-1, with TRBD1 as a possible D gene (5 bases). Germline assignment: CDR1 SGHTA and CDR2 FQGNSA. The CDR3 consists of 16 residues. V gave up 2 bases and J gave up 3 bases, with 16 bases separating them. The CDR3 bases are TGTGCCAGCAGCTTATTCAAGGGGTGGGTAGACACTGAAGCTTTCTTA. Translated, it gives CASSLFKGWVDTEAFL.

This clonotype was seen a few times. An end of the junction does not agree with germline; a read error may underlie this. The CDR3 is CASSPRQSYEQYF. CDR3 DNA: TGTGCCAGCAGCCCGCGACAGTCCTATGAGCAGTACTTC. The chain employs TRBV7-8 and TRBJ2-7; D possibly corresponds to TRBD1 (5 bases). The CDR3 loop spans 13 amino acids. Germline V gene lookup returns CDR1 SGHVS and CDR2 FQNEAQ.

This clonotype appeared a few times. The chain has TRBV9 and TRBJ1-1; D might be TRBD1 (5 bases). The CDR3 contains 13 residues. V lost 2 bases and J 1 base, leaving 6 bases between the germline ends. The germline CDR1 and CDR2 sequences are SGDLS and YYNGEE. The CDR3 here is CASSVTGNTEAFF. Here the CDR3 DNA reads TGTGCCAGCAGCGTTACAGGGAACACTGAAGCTTTCTTT.

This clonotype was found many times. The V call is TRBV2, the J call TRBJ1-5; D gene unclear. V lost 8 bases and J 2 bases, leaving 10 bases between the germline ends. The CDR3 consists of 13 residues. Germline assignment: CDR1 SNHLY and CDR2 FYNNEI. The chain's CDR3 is CASSLIGNQPQHF. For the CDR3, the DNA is TGTGCCAGCTCACTAATAGGCAATCAGCCCCAGCATTTT.

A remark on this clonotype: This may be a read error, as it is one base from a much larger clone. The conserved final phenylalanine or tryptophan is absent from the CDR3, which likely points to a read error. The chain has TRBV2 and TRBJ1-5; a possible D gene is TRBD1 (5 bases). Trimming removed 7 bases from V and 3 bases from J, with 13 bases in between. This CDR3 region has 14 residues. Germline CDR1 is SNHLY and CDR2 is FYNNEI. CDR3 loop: CASKGQGPNQPQHY. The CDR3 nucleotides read TGTGCCAGCAAGGGCCAGGGCCCCAATCAGCCCCAGCATTAT.

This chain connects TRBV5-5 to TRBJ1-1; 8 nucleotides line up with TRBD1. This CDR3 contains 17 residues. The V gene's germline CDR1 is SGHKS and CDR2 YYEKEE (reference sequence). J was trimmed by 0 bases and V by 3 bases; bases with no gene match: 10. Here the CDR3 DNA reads TGTGCCAGCAGCTCTACCCGGGACAGGAAATTGAACACTGAAGCTTTCTTT. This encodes CASSSTRDRKLNTEAFF.

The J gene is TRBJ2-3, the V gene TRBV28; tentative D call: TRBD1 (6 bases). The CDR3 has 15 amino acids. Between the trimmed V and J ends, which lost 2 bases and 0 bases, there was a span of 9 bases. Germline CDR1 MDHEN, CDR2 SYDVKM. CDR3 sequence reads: CASSLPGQSTDTQYF. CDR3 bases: TGTGCCAGCAGTTTACCGGGACAAAGCACAGATACGCAGTATTTT.